Below, 6 T cell receptor beta chains from the same sample are listed, as sequenced in a study of blood T cell repertoires in COVID-19. Here immunoSEQ multiplex PCR was the method, and the copy in TCRdb shows in-frame clones only, minus some. The data hold approximately 330,000 clones, with 89% observed a single time. Sequencing was performed on PBMCs or T cells enriched from blood (not recorded which). The receptor source for this set is a woman aged 25 to 39 who had recovered from COVID-19.

The chain joins TRBV3-1 (or the pseudogene TRBV3-2) to TRBJ1-2; D is perhaps TRBD1 (5 bases). Trimming removed 4 bases from V and 8 bases from J, with 26 bases in between. The germline V gene encodes CDR1 LGHDT and CDR2 YNNKEL (reference sequence). The CDR3 contains 17 residues. Here the CDR3 reads CASSPLPGLKTRGGYTF. Here the CDR3 DNA reads TGTGCCAGCAGCCCACTCCCGGGACTCAAAACACGGGGAGGCTACACCTTC.

The chain links TRBV10-1 to TRBJ1-1; D is perhaps TRBD1 (6 bases). Trimming shortened V by 6 bases and J by 5 bases, and 16 bases separated the two germline ends. Germline CDR1 is WNHNN and CDR2 is SYGVQD (reference sequence). The CDR3 consists of 14 residues. This CDR3 reads CASSARTEATEAFF. The CDR3 DNA reads as TGCGCCAGCAGCGCCCGGACAGAAGCTACTGAAGCTTTCTTT.

The rearrangement uses TRBV5-1 and TRBJ1-3, with 12 bases lining up with TRBD1. The V gene end was trimmed by 4 bases and the J gene end by 7 bases; junction bases not matched to a gene: 9. The germline V gene has CDR1 SGHRS and CDR2 YFSETQ. CDR3 length equals 16 residues. CDR3 nucleotide sequence: TGCGCCAGCAGCCCGGAGGGGACAGGGGGCCGTAACACCATATATTTT. This sequence encodes CASSPEGTGGRNTIYF.

The sample holds many counts of this clone. The chain joins TRBV28 to TRBJ2-7, with 9 bases that match TRBD2. The J segment lost 2 bases and the V segment lost 5 bases, leaving 10 bases of the junction unmatched. CDR1 is MDHEN and CDR2 is SYDVKM in the germline V gene. The CDR3 extends over 16 amino acids. CDR3 DNA sequence: TGTGCCAGCAGTATCCCTTTGGCGGGAGGGACCTACGAGCAGTACTTC. Its protein is CASSIPLAGGTYEQYF.

The CDR3 nucleotides are TGTGCCAGCAGCAACAGCAGGGTCCCCGATTCACCCCTCCACTTT. Amino acid sequence: CASSNSRVPDSPLHF. The genes are TRBV2 and TRBJ1-6; D is perhaps TRBD1 (5 bases). CDR1 SNHLY and CDR2 FYNNEI come from the germline V gene. V was pared by 6 bases and J by 8 bases, with 17 bases between. The CDR3 is 15 amino acids.

The chain links TRBV10-3 to TRBJ2-1, with TRBD2 matching 13 bases. V lost 8 bases to trimming and J lost 5 bases; unmatched junction nucleotides: 9. Looked up from germline, CDR1 is ENHRY and CDR2 is SYGVKD. CDR3 length: 16 amino acids. The CDR3 region has the DNA TGTGCCATCGGAGCCGGCGGGACTAGCGGGAACAATGAGCAGTTCTTC. This translates into CAIGAGGTSGNNEQFF.